This T cell receptor (beta chain) was documented in a study of CD8 T cells in ankylosing spondylitis. This clonotype was counted at least ten times. Molecular-barcoded quantitative 5'-RACE produced these TCR beta libraries. TCRdb processed the 5' RACE reads anew with MiXCR; each CDR3 protein has one entry. The sample holds more than 150,000 distinct CDR3 sequences; 11% are singletons and the top ten take about 27%. CDR3 length: 16 residues. V trimming: 1 base; J trimming: 0 bases; junction bases outside the gene matches: 1. CDR1 is SGHTA, CDR2 FQGNSA, per germline. The chain employs TRBV7-2 and TRBJ2-1; 9 positions agree with TRBD2. Material for sequencing was blood, either unsorted or a sorted T cell fraction (not recorded which). The TCR originated in a male donor with ankylosing spondylitis or in good health (not recorded which). CDR3 sequence (DNA): TGTGCCAGCAGCTTAGTAGCGGGGGCCTCCTACAATGAGCAGTTCTTC. Translation gives CASSLVAGASYNEQFF. Full variable domain (remainder filled in from reference TRBV7-2 and TRBJ2-1): GAGVSQSPSNKVTEKGKDVELRCDPISGHTALYWYRQSLGQGLEFLIYFQGNSAPDKSGLPSDRFSAERTGGSVSTLTIQRTQQEDSAVYLCASSLVAGASYNEQFFGPGTRLTVL.